A selection of T cell receptor beta chains follows, all from one sample in a study of T cell repertoires in cytomegalovirus infection. TCRdb fed the reads into MiXCR, producing one record per CDR3 protein. The data show around 450,000 distinct CDR3 sequences, approximately 31% seen once. The material sequenced was PBMCs. The source is a human donor in good health (CMV status not recorded). Some clones in this sample may be carry-over from other donors' samples. The CDR3 runs from the conserved cysteine through the conserved F or W. Fields, in order: V gene, J gene, D gene, clone size, CDR3 protein, CDR3 DNA. A D gene is named only where the DNA matches it firmly. A row's size may be missing; if present it is once, few, many or a size class.

>TRBV6-6|TRBJ2-3|.|many
CASSLGGPGTDTQYF
TGTGCCAGCAGTCTGGGGGGGCCGGGCACAGATACGCAGTATTTT
>TRBV5-6|TRBJ2-1|.|few
CASSPRGRKIPSSYNEQFF
TGTGCCAGCAGCCCAAGGGGCAGGAAAATACCAAGCTCCTACAATGAGCAGTTCTTC
>TRBV11-2|TRBJ2-3|.|few
CASSLDSPVLARTDTQYF
TGTGCCAGCAGCTTAGATTCTCCCGTCCTCGCGCGCACAGATACGCAGTATTTT
>TRBV29-1|TRBJ1-1|.|.
CSVQAGNTEAFF
TGCAGCGTTCAAGCAGGGAACACTGAAGCTTTCTTT
>TRBV7-6|TRBJ2-2|.|.
CASTSSGDGELFF
TGTGCCAGCACCTCATCCGGCGACGGGGAGCTGTTTTTT
>TRBV12-3/TRBV12-4|TRBJ1-1|.|.
CASSPAPDTEAFF
TGTGCCAGCAGCCCAGCACCCGACACTGAAGCTTTCTTT
>TRBV10-3|TRBJ2-1|.|.
CAISEPNNEQFF
TGTGCCATCAGTGAGCCGAACAATGAGCAGTTCTTC
>TRBV24-1|TRBJ1-1|TRBD1|few
CATSDPKGTAEAFF
TGTGCCACCAGTGATCCTAAAGGGACAGCTGAAGCTTTCTTT
>TRBV5-5|TRBJ2-1|TRBD2|many
CASSLGRGDYNEQFF
TGTGCCAGCAGCTTGGGACGGGGGGACTACAATGAGCAGTTCTTC
>TRBV14|TRBJ2-1|.|few
CASSQGYGWSNEQFF
TGTGCCAGCAGCCAAGGTTACGGGTGGTCCAATGAGCAGTTCTTC
>TRBV5-4|TRBJ1-4|TRBD1|.
CASSLSGQAVEKLFF
TGTGCCAGCAGCTTGTCGGGACAGGCCGTCGAAAAACTGTTTTTT
>TRBV5-1|TRBJ1-4|TRBD1|few
CASRTGTANEKLFF
TGCGCCAGCAGGACCGGGACAGCTAATGAAAAACTGTTTTTT
>TRBV13|TRBJ2-7|.|many
CASSLESMGVYEQYF
TGTGCCAGCAGCCTCGAGTCAATGGGTGTGTACGAGCAGTACTTC
>TRBV19|TRBJ2-7|TRBD2|.
CASSIVGSGKSYEQYF
TGTGCCAGTAGTATAGTTGGTAGCGGGAAGTCCTACGAGCAGTACTTC
>TRBV7-8|TRBJ2-7|.|few
CASSSGQRPYEQYF
TGTGCCAGCAGCTCCGGGCAGCGGCCCTACGAGCAGTACTTC
>TRBV20-1|TRBJ1-5|.|.
CSARSWAGSNQPQHF
TGCAGTGCTAGATCGTGGGCTGGAAGCAATCAGCCCCAGCATTTT
>TRBV5-6|TRBJ2-7|.|few
CASSLGTSEQYF
TGTGCCAGCAGCTTGGGGACGTCGGAGCAGTACTTC
>TRBV7-6|TRBJ2-2|TRBD1|.
CASSPKPGQGNTGELFF
TGTGCCAGCAGCCCGAAGCCCGGACAGGGTAACACCGGGGAGCTGTTTTTT
>TRBV7-2|TRBJ2-1|.|many
CASSLTGVDRLKGNEQFF
TGTGCCAGCAGCTTAACGGGGGTGGATCGTCTGAAGGGGAATGAGCAGTTCTTC
>TRBV7-8|TRBJ2-1|TRBD2|.
CASSFFPRAGGPEEQFF
TGTGCCAGCAGCTTCTTCCCCCGCGCGGGGGGGCCTGAAGAGCAGTTCTTC
>TRBV7-2|TRBJ1-2|.|many
CASSLPGFYGYTF
TGTGCCAGCAGCTTACCAGGGTTCTATGGCTACACCTTC
>TRBV7-2|TRBJ1-4|.|many
CASSPAGADEKLFF
TGTGCCAGCAGCCCGGCCGGCGCGGATGAAAAACTGTTTTTT
>TRBV12-3/TRBV12-4|TRBJ1-6|.|.
CASSLTGKHNSPLHF
TGTGCCAGCAGCTTAACAGGGAAGCATAATTCACCCCTCCACTTT
>TRBV20-1|TRBJ2-7|TRBD1|.
CSASNRGYEQYF
TGCAGTGCTAGTAACAGGGGCTACGAGCAGTACTTC